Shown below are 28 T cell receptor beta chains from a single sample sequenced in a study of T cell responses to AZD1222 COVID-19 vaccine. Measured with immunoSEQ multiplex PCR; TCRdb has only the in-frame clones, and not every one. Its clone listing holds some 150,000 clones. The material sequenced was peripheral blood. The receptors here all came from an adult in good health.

CDR3 in amino acids: CASSLYSGWSSSYNEQFF. The CDR3 DNA follows: TGTGCCAGCAGTTTATATAGCGGGTGGTCGAGCTCCTACAATGAGCAGTTCTTC. This sequence joins TRBV27 and TRBJ2-1, with 7 bases fitting TRBD2. The CDR3 totals 18 residues. V shed 1 base and J 0 bases; nucleotides not matched to a gene: 9. CDR1 is MNHEY and CDR2 is SMNVEV in the germline V gene (reference sequence).

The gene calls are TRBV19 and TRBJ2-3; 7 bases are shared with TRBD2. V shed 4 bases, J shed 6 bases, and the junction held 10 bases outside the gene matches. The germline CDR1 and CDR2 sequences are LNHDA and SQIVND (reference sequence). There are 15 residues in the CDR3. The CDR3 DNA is TGTGCCAGTAGTAGCCAATCTAGCGGCCTTGATACGCAGTATTTT. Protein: CASSSQSSGLDTQYF.

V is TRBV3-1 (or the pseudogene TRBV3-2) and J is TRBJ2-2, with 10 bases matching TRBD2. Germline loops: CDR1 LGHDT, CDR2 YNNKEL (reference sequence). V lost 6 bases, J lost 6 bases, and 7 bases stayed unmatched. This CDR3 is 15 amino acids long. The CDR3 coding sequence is TGTGCCAGCAGACACAGCGGGGGGGCCTCCGGGGAGCTGTTTTTT. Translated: CASRHSGGASGELFF.

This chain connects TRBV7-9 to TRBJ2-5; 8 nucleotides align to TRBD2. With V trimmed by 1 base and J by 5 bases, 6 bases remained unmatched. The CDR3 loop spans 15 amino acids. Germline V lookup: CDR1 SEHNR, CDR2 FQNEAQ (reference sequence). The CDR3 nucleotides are TGTGCCAGCAGCTTAGTACGGGGGGGCCGGGAGACCCAGTACTTC. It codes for CASSLVRGGRETQYF.

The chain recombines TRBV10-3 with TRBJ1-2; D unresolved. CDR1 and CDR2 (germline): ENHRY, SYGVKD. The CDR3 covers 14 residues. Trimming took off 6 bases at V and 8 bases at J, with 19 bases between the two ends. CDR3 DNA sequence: TGTGCCATCAGGACTCCTGGGCTAGATGAGGGCTACACCTTC. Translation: CAIRTPGLDEGYTF.

This CDR3 is CATSRDIRTSTDTQYF. The CDR3 nucleotides are TGTGCCACCAGCAGAGATATACGCACTAGCACAGATACGCAGTATTTT. The chain carries TRBV15 and TRBJ2-3; D is undetermined. Germline V gene data show CDR1 as LNHNV and CDR2 as YYDKDF (reference sequence). This CDR3 comprises 16 residues. V was shortened by 0 bases and J by 0 bases, with 10 bases between the two germline ends.

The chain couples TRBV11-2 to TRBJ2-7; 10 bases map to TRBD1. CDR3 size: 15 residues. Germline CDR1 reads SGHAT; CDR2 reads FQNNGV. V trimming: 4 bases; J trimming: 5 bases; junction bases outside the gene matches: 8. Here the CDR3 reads CASSSYAGTGDEQYF. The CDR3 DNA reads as TGTGCCAGCAGCTCCTACGCCGGGACAGGGGACGAGCAGTACTTC.

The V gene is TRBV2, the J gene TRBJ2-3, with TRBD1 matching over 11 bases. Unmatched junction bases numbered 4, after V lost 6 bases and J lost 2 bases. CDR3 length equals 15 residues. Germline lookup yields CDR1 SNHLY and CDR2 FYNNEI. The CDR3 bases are TGTGCCAGCAGGGGGGACAGGGGGGTCACAGATACGCAGTATTTT. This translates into CASRGDRGVTDTQYF. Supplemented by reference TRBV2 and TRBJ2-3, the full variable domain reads EPEVTQTPSHQVTQMGQEVILRCVPISNHLYFYWYRQILGQKVEFLVSFYNNEISEKSEIFDDQFSVERPDGSNFTLKIRSTKLEDSAMYFCASRGDRGVTDTQYFGPGTRLTVL.

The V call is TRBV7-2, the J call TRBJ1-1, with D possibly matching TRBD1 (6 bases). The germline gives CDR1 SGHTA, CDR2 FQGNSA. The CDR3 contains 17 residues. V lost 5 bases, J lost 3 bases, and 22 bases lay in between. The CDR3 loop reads CASSRGWDKPSDTEAFF. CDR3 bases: TGTGCCAGCAGCCGGGGGTGGGACAAACCCTCGGACACTGAAGCTTTCTTT.

The CDR3 sequence: CASSLPGVVNEQYF. Written as DNA, the CDR3 is TGTGCCAGCAGTCTCCCAGGGGTCGTCAACGAGCAGTACTTC. The J gene is TRBJ2-7, the V gene TRBV6-2 or TRBV6-3; a weak D match, TRBD1 (6 bases). Germline V gives CDR1 MNHEY, CDR2 SVGEGT. V lost 5 bases and J 5 bases, leaving 16 bases between the germline ends. The CDR3 is 14 residues long.

CDR3 in DNA: TGTGCCAGCAGCCAATCGGGGGAGACCCAGTACTTC. Translating it yields CASSQSGETQYF. This chain links TRBV3-1 (or the pseudogene TRBV3-2) with TRBJ2-5; D perhaps matches TRBD2 (5 bases). V was trimmed by 2 bases and J by 5 bases, leaving 6 bases between them. The CDR3 contains 12 residues. Per the germline V gene, CDR1 is LGHDT and CDR2 is YNNKEL (reference sequence).

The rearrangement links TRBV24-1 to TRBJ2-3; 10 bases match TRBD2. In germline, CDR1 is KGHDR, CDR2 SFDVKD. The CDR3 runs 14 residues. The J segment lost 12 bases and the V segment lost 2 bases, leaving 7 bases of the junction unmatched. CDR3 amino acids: CATSDWVSSGGQYF. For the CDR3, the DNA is TGTGCCACCAGTGATTGGGTGTCTAGCGGGGGACAGTATTTT.

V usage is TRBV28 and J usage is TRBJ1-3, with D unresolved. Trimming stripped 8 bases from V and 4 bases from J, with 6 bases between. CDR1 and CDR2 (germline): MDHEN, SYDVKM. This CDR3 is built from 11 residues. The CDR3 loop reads CASGGGNTIYF. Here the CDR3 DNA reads TGTGCCAGCGGCGGAGGAAACACCATATATTTT.

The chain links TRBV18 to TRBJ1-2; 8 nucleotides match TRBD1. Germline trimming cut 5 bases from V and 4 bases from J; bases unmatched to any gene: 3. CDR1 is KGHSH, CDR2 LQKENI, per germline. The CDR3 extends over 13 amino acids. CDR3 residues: CASSDGQGYGYTF. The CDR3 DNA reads TGTGCCAGCTCAGATGGACAGGGCTATGGCTACACCTTC.

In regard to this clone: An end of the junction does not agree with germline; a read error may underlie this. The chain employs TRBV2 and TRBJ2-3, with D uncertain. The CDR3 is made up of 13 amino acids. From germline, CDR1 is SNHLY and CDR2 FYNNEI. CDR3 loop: CVSLVGRTDTQYF. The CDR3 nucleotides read TGTGTCAGCCTGGTAGGTCGCACAGATACGCAGTATTTT.

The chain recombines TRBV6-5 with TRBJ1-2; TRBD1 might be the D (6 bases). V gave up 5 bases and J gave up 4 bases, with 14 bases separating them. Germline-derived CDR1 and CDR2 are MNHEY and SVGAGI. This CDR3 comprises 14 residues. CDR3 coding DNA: TGTGCCAGCAGTAGGACAGCCGTGGGCTATGGCTACACCTTC. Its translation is CASSRTAVGYGYTF.

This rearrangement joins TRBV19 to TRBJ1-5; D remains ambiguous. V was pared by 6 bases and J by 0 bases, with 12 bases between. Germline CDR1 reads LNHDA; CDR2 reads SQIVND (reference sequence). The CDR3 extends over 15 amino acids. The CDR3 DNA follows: TGTGCCAGTAGATTGTCTTACCGTAGCAATCAGCCCCAGCATTTT. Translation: CASRLSYRSNQPQHF.

CDR3 nucleotide sequence: TGTGCCAGCAGCCCGCCGGGACTAGCGGGGGGGCCGTCGGAGACCCAGTACTTC. Amino acids: CASSPPGLAGGPSETQYF. This chain connects TRBV7-2 to TRBJ2-5, with 16 bases fitting TRBD2. The CDR3 runs 18 residues. V lost 5 bases and J lost 5; bases outside the gene matches: 11. Germline values: CDR1 SGHTA, CDR2 FQGNSA.

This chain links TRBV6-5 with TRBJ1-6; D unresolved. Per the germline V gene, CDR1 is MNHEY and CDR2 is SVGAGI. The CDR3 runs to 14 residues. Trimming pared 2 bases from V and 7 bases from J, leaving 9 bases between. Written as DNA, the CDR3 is TGTGCCAGCAGTTACAACGGGTGGAATTCACCCCTCCACTTT. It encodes CASSYNGWNSPLHF.

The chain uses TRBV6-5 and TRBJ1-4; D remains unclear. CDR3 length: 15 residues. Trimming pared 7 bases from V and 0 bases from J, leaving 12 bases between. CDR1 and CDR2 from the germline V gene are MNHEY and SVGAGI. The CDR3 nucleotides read TGTGCCAGCACTAACGGGATTCCAACTAATGAAAAACTGTTTTTT. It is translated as CASTNGIPTNEKLFF.

The CDR3 sequence is CASSFLLYQETQYF. CDR3 DNA sequence: TGTGCCAGCAGCTTCCTACTGTACCAAGAGACCCAGTACTTC. V gene TRBV5-4 combines with J gene TRBJ2-5, with D hard to call. Trimming took 2 bases from V and 0 from J, leaving 8 bases between them. Germline-derived CDR1 and CDR2 are SGHNT and YYREEE (reference sequence). CDR3 length equals 14 residues.

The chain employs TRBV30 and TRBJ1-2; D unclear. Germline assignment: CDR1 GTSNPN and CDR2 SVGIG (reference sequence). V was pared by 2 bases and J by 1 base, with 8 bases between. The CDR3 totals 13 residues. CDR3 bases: TGTGCCTGGAGTCCGGGAAATAACTATGGCTACACCTTC. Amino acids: CAWSPGNNYGYTF.

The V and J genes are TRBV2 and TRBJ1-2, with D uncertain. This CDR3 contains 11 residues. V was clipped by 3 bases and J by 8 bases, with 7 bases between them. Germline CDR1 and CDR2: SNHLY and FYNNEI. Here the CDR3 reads CASSEAWGYTF. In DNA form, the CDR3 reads TGTGCCAGCAGTGAGGCCTGGGGCTACACCTTC.

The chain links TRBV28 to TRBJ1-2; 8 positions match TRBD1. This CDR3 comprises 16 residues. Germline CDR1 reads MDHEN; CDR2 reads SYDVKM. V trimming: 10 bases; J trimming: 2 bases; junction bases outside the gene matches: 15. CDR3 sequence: CATPRDRIDRNYGYTF. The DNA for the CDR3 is TGTGCCACACCCCGGGACAGGATAGATAGGAACTATGGCTACACCTTC.

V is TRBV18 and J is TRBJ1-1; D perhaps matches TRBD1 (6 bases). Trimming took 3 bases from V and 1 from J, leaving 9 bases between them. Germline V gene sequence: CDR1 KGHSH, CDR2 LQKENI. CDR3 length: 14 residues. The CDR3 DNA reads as TGTGCCAGCTCACCCAGGACAGAGAACACTGAAGCTTTCTTT. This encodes CASSPRTENTEAFF.

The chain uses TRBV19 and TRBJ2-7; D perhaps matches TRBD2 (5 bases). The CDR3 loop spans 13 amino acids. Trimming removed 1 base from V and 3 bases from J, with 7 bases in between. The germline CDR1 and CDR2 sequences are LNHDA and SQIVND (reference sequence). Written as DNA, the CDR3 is TGTGCCAGTAGTATAGGTGAGGGCTACGAGCAGTACTTC. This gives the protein CASSIGEGYEQYF.

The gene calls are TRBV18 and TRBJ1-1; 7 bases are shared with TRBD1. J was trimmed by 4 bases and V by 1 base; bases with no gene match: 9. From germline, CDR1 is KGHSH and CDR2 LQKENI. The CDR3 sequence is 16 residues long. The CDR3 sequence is CASSPRVTGDGTEAFF. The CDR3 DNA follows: TGTGCCAGCTCACCACGTGTAACAGGGGATGGCACTGAAGCTTTCTTT. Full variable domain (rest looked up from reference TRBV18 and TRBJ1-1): NAGVMQNPRHLVRRRGQEARLRCSPMKGHSHVYWYRQLPEEGLKFMVYLQKENIIDESGMPKERFSAEFPKEGPSILRIQQVVRGDSAAYFCASSPRVTGDGTEAFFGQGTRLTVV.

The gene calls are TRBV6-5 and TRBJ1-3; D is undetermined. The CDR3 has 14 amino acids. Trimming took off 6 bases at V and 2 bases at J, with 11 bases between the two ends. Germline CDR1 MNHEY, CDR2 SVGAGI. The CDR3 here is CASSSSRTGNTIYF. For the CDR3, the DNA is TGTGCCAGCAGCTCCAGTAGGACTGGAAACACCATATATTTT.